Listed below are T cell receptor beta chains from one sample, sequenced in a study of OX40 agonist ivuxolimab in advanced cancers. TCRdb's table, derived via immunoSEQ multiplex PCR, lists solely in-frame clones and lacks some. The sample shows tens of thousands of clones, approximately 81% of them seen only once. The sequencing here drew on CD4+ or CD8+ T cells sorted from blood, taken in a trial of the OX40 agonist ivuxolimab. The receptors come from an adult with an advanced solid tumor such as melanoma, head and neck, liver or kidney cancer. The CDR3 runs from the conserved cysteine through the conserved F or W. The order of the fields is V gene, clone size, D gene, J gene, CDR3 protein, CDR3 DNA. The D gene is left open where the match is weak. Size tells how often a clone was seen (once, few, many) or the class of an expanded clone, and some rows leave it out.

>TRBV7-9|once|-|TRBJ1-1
CASTVVTSGAEAFF
TGTGCCAGCACGGTGGTAACATCTGGGGCTGAAGCTTTCTTT
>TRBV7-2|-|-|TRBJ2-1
CASILGGPLNEQFF
TGTGCCAGCATATTGGGGGGGCCCTTAAATGAGCAGTTCTTC
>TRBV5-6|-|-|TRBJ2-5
CASSLASGTGQYF
TGTGCCAGCAGCTTGGCCTCCGGGACGGGGCAGTACTTC
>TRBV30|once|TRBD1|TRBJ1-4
CAWTGDRGHEKLFF
TGTGCCTGGACCGGGGACAGGGGGCATGAAAAACTGTTTTTT
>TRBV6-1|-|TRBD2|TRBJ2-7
CASSETPSGAYEQYF
TGTGCCAGCAGTGAAACCCCTAGCGGGGCCTACGAGCAGTACTTC
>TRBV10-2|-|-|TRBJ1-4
CASSELGGSEKLFF
TGCGCCAGCAGTGAGTTGGGGGGAAGCGAAAAACTGTTTTTT
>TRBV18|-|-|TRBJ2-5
CASSPQGLETQYF
TGTGCCAGCTCACCACAGGGTCTAGAGACCCAGTACTTC
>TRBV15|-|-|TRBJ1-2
CATSRDRGLSEDGYTF
TGTGCCACCAGCAGAGATCGGGGGTTGAGTGAGGATGGCTACACCTTC
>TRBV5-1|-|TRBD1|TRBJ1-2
CASSPWTGVGYGYTF
TGCGCCAGCAGCCCATGGACAGGGGTGGGCTATGGCTACACCTTC
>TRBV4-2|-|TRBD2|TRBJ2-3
CASSQGSGGTDTQYF
TGTGCCAGCAGCCAAGGGAGCGGGGGCACAGATACGCAGTATTTT
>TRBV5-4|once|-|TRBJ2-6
CASSLYSGANVLTF
TGTGCCAGCAGCTTGTACTCTGGGGCCAACGTCCTGACTTTC
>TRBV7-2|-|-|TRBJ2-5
CASSFYRGGETQYF
TGTGCCAGCAGCTTCTATCGCGGGGGCGAGACCCAGTACTTC
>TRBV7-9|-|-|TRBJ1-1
CASIRGGVGDTEAFF
TGTGCCAGCATCCGGGGTGGCGTAGGCGACACTGAAGCTTTCTTT
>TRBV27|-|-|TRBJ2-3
CASSLKQLADTQYF
TGTGCCAGCAGTTTAAAACAACTTGCAGATACGCAGTATTTT
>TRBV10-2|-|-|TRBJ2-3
CASNFAGADTQYF
TGCGCCAGTAATTTCGCCGGGGCAGATACGCAGTATTTT
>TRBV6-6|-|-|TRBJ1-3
CASSSQGGTIYF
TGTGCCAGCAGTTCCCAGGGAGGCACCATATATTTT
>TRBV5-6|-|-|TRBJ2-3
CASSAGLNTDTQYF
TGTGCCAGCAGCGCGGGACTGAACACAGATACGCAGTATTTT
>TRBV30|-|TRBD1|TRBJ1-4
CAWSVSGTVSKKLFF
TGTGCCTGGAGTGTTTCCGGGACAGTAAGCAAAAAACTGTTTTTT
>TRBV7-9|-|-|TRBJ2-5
CASSFTRGGERETQYF
TGTGCCAGCAGTTTTACCAGGGGAGGGGAACGAGAGACCCAGTACTTC
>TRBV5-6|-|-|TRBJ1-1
CASSSEGGRTEAFF
TGTGCCAGCAGCTCCGAGGGCGGGCGGACTGAAGCTTTCTTT
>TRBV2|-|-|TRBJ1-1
CARGANSRTEAFF
TGTGCCAGGGGGGCCAATAGTCGGACTGAAGCTTTCTTT
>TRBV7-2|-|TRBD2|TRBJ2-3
CASSYASGGTDTQYF
TGTGCCAGCAGCTACGCTAGCGGGGGCACAGATACGCAGTATTTT
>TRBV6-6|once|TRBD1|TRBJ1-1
CASSSGQGFAAFF
TGTGCCAGCAGTTCCGGACAGGGTTTTGCGGCTTTCTTT
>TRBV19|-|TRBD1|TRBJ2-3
CASSIGTGSTDTQYF
TGTGCCAGTAGTATAGGGACAGGGAGCACAGATACGCAGTATTTT
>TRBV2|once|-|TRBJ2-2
CASRQENTGELFF
TGTGCCAGCCGACAGGAGAACACCGGGGAGCTGTTTTTT
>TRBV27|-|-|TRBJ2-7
CASSLQGRAYEQYF
TGTGCCAGCAGTTTACAGGGGAGGGCCTACGAGCAGTACTTC
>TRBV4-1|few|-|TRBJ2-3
CASSQEMRDTDTQYF
TGCGCCAGCAGCCAAGAAATGAGGGACACAGATACGCAGTATTTT
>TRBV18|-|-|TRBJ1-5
CASSPGHLNQPQHF
TGTGCCAGCTCACCAGGACACCTCAATCAGCCCCAGCATTTT
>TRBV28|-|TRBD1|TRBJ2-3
CASSIPRQGARTDTQYF
TGTGCCAGCAGTATCCCTCGACAGGGGGCGCGGACAGATACGCAGTATTTT
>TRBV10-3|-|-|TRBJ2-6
CAIGVNSGANVLTF
TGTGCCATCGGAGTCAACTCTGGGGCCAACGTCCTGACTTTC
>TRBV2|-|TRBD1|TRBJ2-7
CASSTRDRGEQYF
TGTGCCAGCAGTACCCGGGACAGGGGAGAGCAGTACTTC
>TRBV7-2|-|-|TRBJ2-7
CASSGGRDLYEQYF
TGTGCCAGCAGCGGGGGCAGGGATCTCTACGAGCAGTACTTC
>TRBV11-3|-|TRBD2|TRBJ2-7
CASSLSGRMNIEQYF
TGTGCCAGCAGCTTGAGCGGGAGGATGAATATCGAGCAGTACTTC